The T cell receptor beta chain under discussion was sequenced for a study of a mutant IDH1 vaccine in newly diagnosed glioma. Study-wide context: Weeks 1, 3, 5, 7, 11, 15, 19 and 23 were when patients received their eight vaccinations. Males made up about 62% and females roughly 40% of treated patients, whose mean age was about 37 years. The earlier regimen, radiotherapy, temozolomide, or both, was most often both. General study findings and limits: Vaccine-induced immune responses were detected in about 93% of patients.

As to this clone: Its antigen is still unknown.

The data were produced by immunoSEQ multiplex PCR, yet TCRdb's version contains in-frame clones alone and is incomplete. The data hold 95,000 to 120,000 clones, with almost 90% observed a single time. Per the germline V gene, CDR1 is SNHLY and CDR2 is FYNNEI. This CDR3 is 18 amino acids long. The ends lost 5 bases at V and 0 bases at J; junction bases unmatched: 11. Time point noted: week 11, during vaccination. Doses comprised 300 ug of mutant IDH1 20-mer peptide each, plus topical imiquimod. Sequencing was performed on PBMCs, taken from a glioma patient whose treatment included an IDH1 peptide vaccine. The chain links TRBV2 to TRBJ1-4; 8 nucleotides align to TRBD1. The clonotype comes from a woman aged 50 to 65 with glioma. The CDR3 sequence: CASSIPRDRSATNEKLFF. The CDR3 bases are TGTGCCAGCAGTATACCACGGGACAGGTCTGCAACTAATGAAAAACTGTTTTTT.